This TCR beta chain was identified during a study of human T cells and chemical hapten exposure. Regarding the study as a whole: A positive correlation with patch test score was shown by PT1 expanded TCR counts. Expanded TCRs grouped into significantly more large CDR3 similarity clusters than controls produced.

Time point defined: patch test 2, 6 weeks after DPC sensitization. Treatment in this sample: therapeutic diphenylcyclopropenone sensitization with weekly scalp DPC. TCRdb reprocessed the RACE reads with MiXCR, giving one entry per CDR3 protein. The sample includes fewer than 150,000 distinct CDR3 sequences, 12% of them seen just once. For this clonotype: Its antigen is unidentified.

The sample was whole blood, taken in connection with sensitization to the hapten diphenylcyclopropenone (DPC). This TCR derives from a woman aged 45-60 years with alopecia areata. Some clones in this sample may be carry-over from other donors' samples.

The CDR3: CASGLGHRALDEQFF. The CDR3 DNA is TGTGCTAGTGGTTTGGGCCACAGGGCCCTGGATGAGCAGTTCTTC. This sequence joins TRBV12-5 and TRBJ2-1; maybe TRBD1 (6 bases). V lost 1 base to trimming and J lost 8 bases, with 15 bases between them. The germline CDR1 and CDR2 sequences are LGHNT and FRNRAP. There are 15 residues in the CDR3. Complete variable domain (other parts from reference TRBV12-5 and TRBJ2-1): DARVTQTPRHKVTEMGQEVTMRCQPILGHNTVFWYRQTMMQGLELLAYFRNRAPLDDSGMPKDRFSAEMPDATLATLKIQPSEPRDSAVYFCASGLGHRALDEQFFGPGTRLTVL.